This T cell receptor (beta chain) was recovered during a study of human T cells and chemical hapten exposure. Concerning this clonotype: Its antigen is as yet unknown.

The CDR3 has 15 amino acids. With 6 bases clipped from V and 4 bases from J, the junction kept 6 bases outside the gene matches. TCRdb used MiXCR to reprocess the RACE reads, holding one entry per CDR3 protein. The sample gives approximately 100,000 distinct CDR3 sequences, approximately 8.8% of which show up once; 2.5% to 3.5% is in the top ten. Study-wide results and limits: DPC sensitization left the count of TCRs above 1 in 1000 unchanged. A positive correlation with patch test score was found for PT1 expanded TCR counts.

Time point here: patch test 2, 6 weeks after DPC sensitization. Described treatment: therapeutic diphenylcyclopropenone sensitization with weekly scalp DPC. Unseparated into fractions, whole blood served as the source from which total RNA was extracted. This sequence originates from a woman between 40 and 50 years old with alopecia areata. Some clones in this sample may be carry-over from other donors' samples. V gene TRBV12-3 or TRBV12-4 combines with J gene TRBJ2-3, with 11 bases fitting TRBD2. Sequences were derived from whole blood, sampled in connection with sensitization to the hapten diphenylcyclopropenone (DPC). The CDR3 reads CASSLTSGGSDTQYF. The CDR3 bases are TGTGCCAGCAGCCTTACTAGCGGGGGCTCAGATACGCAGTATTTT.